The 19 T cell receptor beta chains given below trace back to one sample, sequenced in a study of beta chain features in type 1 diabetes. Expressed TCRB transcripts were sequenced after all isolated RNA was converted to cDNA. Assay used: immunoSEQ multiplex PCR; TCRdb lists only in-frame clones, some missing. The sample yields about 340,000 clones, 6.5% to 10% seen once. What was sequenced was central memory CD4+ T cells from blood. Every receptor here comes from a young woman in good health.

The J gene is TRBJ2-2, the V gene TRBV6-5, with 7 nucleotides matching TRBD2. The CDR3 extends over 15 amino acids. Germline values: CDR1 MNHEY, CDR2 SVGAGI. V shed 1 base and J 4 bases; nucleotides not matched to a gene: 3. DNA for the CDR3: TGTGCCAGCAGTTACTGGGGGGAGGGCACCGGGGAGCTGTTTTTT. As protein: CASSYWGEGTGELFF.

This clone was observed a handful of times. This chain joins TRBV7-3 and TRBJ2-2; 8 nucleotides match TRBD2. Germline V CDR1 and CDR2: SGHTA, FQGTGA. This CDR3 has 16 residues. J gave up 2 bases and V 4 bases, and 6 bases lay outside the gene matches. CDR3 amino acids: CASSSDGLANTGELFF. The CDR3, as DNA: TGTGCCAGCAGCTCCGATGGACTAGCCAACACCGGGGAGCTGTTTTTT.

The chain is built from TRBV15 and TRBJ2-5; either TRBD1 or TRBD2 may fit D (5 bases each). The CDR3 runs 15 residues. Trimming left V 0 bases short and J 1 base short, with 9 bases between. Germline V gives CDR1 LNHNV, CDR2 YYDKDF (reference sequence). CDR3 nucleotides: TGTGCCACCAGCAGAGATCCAGGGAGCCAAGAGACCCAGTACTTC. It codes for CATSRDPGSQETQYF.

This clone was recorded many times. The rearrangement joins TRBV7-2 to TRBJ2-1; the match to TRBD1 covers 9 bases. This CDR3 region has 16 residues. Germline assignment: CDR1 SGHTA and CDR2 FQGNSA. The J segment lost 7 bases and the V segment lost 1 base, leaving 8 bases of the junction unmatched. In DNA, the CDR3 is TGTGCCAGCAGCTTAGATGGGACAGGGCCTTGGAATGAGCAGTTCTTC. Protein sequence: CASSLDGTGPWNEQFF.

This clone came up a few times. J is TRBJ1-4 and V is TRBV19; no firm D call. The V end was cut by 5 bases, the J end by 8 bases, with 18 bases between. The CDR3 contains 15 residues. Germline values: CDR1 LNHDA, CDR2 SQIVND (reference sequence). The CDR3, as DNA: TGTGCCAGTAGTCCCCCGGGATTTAGAGGGGAAAAACTGTTTTTT. Protein: CASSPPGFRGEKLFF. The full variable domain, rest sourced from reference TRBV19 and TRBJ1-4, is DGGITQSPKYLFRKEGQNVTLSCEQNLNHDAMYWYRQDPGQGLRLIYYSQIVNDFQKGDIAEGYSVSREKKESFPLTVTSAQKNPTAFYLCASSPPGFRGEKLFFGSGTQLSVL.

This clone was counted a few times. J is TRBJ1-5 and V is TRBV11-2; 8 bases fit TRBD1. V was clipped by 5 bases and J by 5 bases; unmatched bases: 5. CDR1 is SGHAT, CDR2 FQNNGV, per germline. The CDR3 loop spans 14 amino acids. The CDR3: CASSLTGGDQPQHF. DNA of the CDR3: TGTGCCAGCAGCCTCACAGGGGGAGATCAGCCCCAGCATTTT.

This rearrangement joins TRBV4-2 to TRBJ2-5; 11 positions match TRBD2. CDR1 is LGHNA, CDR2 YNFKEQ, per germline. This CDR3 spans 15 amino acids. V lost 1 base to trimming and J lost 2 bases; unmatched junction nucleotides: 0. The CDR3 region has the DNA TGTGCCAGCAGCCAAGGACTAGCGGGACAAGAGACCCAGTACTTC. This sequence encodes CASSQGLAGQETQYF.

This clone showed up just a few times. The chain uses TRBV11-2 and TRBJ1-1; 7 bases match TRBD1. Germline V CDR1 and CDR2: SGHAT, FQNNGV. The CDR3 has 13 residues. J lost 2 bases, V lost 5 bases, and 2 bases had no gene match. CDR3 DNA: TGTGCCAGCAGCCGGACAGGAAACACTGAAGCTTTCTTT. The encoded protein is CASSRTGNTEAFF. Supplemented by reference TRBV11-2 and TRBJ1-1, the full variable domain reads EAGVAQSPRYKIIEKRQSVAFWCNPISGHATLYWYQQILGQGPKLLIQFQNNGVVDDSQLPKDRFSAERLKGVDSTLKIQPAKLEDSAVYLCASSRTGNTEAFFGQGTRLTVV.

This clone has more than one count but fewer than ten. The V and J genes are TRBV19 and TRBJ2-6; D may be TRBD2 (6 bases). The germline V gene has CDR1 LNHDA and CDR2 SQIVND (reference sequence). This CDR3 spans 14 amino acids. DNA of the CDR3: TGTGCAATCGGGGGTGGGGCTGGGGCCAACGTCCTGACTTTC. The encoded protein is CAIGGGAGANVLTF.

The rearrangement uses TRBV18 and TRBJ1-2; no firm D call. V lost 3 bases and J lost 7, with 9 bases in between. The CDR3 length is 12 residues. CDR1 and CDR2 from the germline V gene are KGHSH and LQKENI. The CDR3 reads CASSPSDGGYTF. CDR3 DNA: TGTGCCAGCTCACCCTCTGACGGTGGCTACACCTTC.

The CDR3, as DNA: TGTGCCAGCAGCTTACTAGGACAGAGCACCGGGGAGCTGTTTTTT. The encoded protein is CASSLLGQSTGELFF. The V gene is TRBV7-9, the J gene TRBJ2-2; tentative D call: TRBD1 (6 bases). CDR1 is SEHNR and CDR2 is FQNEAQ in the germline V gene (reference sequence). V was shortened by 2 bases and J by 4 bases, with 11 bases between the two germline ends. The CDR3 totals 15 residues.

About this clone itself: This specimen includes other DNA sequences encoding the same CDR3. The chain uses TRBV28 and TRBJ1-1; no reliable D call. The CDR3 covers 13 residues. Germline V CDR1 and CDR2: MDHEN, SYDVKM. Trimming pared 5 bases from V and 1 base from J, leaving 8 bases between. The CDR3 spells CASSLWGNTEAFF. The CDR3, as DNA: TGTGCCAGCAGTCTGTGGGGGAACACTGAAGCTTTCTTT.

The chain combines TRBV27 with TRBJ2-7, with 8 bases aligning to TRBD2. This CDR3 contains 17 residues. Germline CDR1 MNHEY, CDR2 SMNVEV (reference sequence). Losses at the gene ends were 0 bases for V and 0 bases for J; bases not matched to a gene: 7. The CDR3 bases are TGTGCCAGCAGTTTATCGGCCCCAAGCGGGAGCTCCTACGAGCAGTACTTC. Amino acid sequence: CASSLSAPSGSSYEQYF.

This clone was seen a handful of times. The chain uses TRBV7-2 and TRBJ2-3, with 8 bases aligning to TRBD1. Germline V lookup: CDR1 SGHTA, CDR2 FQGNSA. V shed 5 bases and J 8 bases; nucleotides not matched to a gene: 3. This CDR3 is built from 12 residues. CDR3 region: CASSPDRGTQYF. The CDR3 nucleotides are TGTGCCAGCAGCCCTGACAGGGGTACGCAGTATTTT.

This clone was detected only a few times. V and J are TRBV5-1 and TRBJ2-3; 10 bases align to TRBD2. The CDR3 covers 17 residues. Trimming cost V 3 bases and J 5 bases; bases outside gene matches: 12. Germline-derived CDR1 and CDR2 are SGHRS and YFSETQ. The CDR3 spells CASSSKLAGSIGDTQYF. CDR3 DNA sequence: TGCGCCAGCAGCTCCAAACTAGCGGGGTCTATAGGAGATACGCAGTATTTT.

The chain joins TRBV7-2 to TRBJ1-1, with D unresolved. The CDR3 has 14 amino acids. Germline V gives CDR1 SGHTA, CDR2 FQGNSA. With 3 bases removed from V and 0 bases from J, the gap between germline ends came to 8 bases. The CDR3 sequence: CASSFGGMNTEAFF. The CDR3 DNA reads as TGTGCCAGCAGCTTCGGTGGAATGAACACTGAAGCTTTCTTT.

This clone appeared a few times. This chain joins TRBV9 and TRBJ2-7; D is perhaps TRBD1 (5 bases). This CDR3 spans 14 amino acids. The V and J ends lost 7 bases and 7 bases respectively, with 21 bases between them. Germline lookup yields CDR1 SGDLS and CDR2 YYNGEE. The CDR3 sequence: CASSPAGHLREQYF. DNA of the CDR3: TGTGCCAGCTCCCCGGCAGGGCATTTGCGAGAGCAGTACTTC.

This clone turned up a few times. The chain is built from TRBV5-4 and TRBJ1-2; D is unresolved. CDR1 and CDR2 (germline): SGHNT, YYREEE (reference sequence). CDR3 length: 13 amino acids. Trimming removed 5 bases at V and 1 base at J, with 9 bases between. CDR3 amino acids: CASSSDGNYGYTF. The CDR3 DNA sequence: TGTGCCAGCAGTTCCGACGGTAACTATGGCTACACCTTC. Looking up the rest from reference TRBV5-4 and TRBJ1-2 gives the full variable domain: ETGVTQSPTHLIKTRGQQVTLRCSSQSGHNTVSWYQQALGQGPQFIFQYYREEENGRGNFPPRFSGLQFPNYSSELNVNALELDDSALYLCASSSDGNYGYTFGSGTRLTVV.

Concerning this clone itself: With a much larger clone just one base away, this may be a read error. The sample contains more than one DNA sequence encoding this CDR3. The CDR3 here is CASRKKQGSPGELFF. CDR3 nucleotides: TGTGCCAGCAGAAAAAAACAGGGGTCCCCCGGGGAGCTGTTTTTT. The chain has TRBV9 and TRBJ2-2, with TRBD1 matching over 7 bases. The CDR3 has 15 residues. Germline trimming cut 5 bases from V and 6 bases from J; bases unmatched to any gene: 10. Germline loops: CDR1 SGDLS, CDR2 YYNGEE. The variable domain in full, with the rest retrieved from reference TRBV9 and TRBJ2-2, is DSGVTQTPKHLITATGQRVTLRCSPRSGDLSVYWYQQSLDQGLQFLIQYYNGEERAKGNILERFSAQQFPDLHSELNLSSLELGDSALYFCASRKKQGSPGELFFGEGSRLTVL.